Below are 25 T cell receptor beta chains sequenced from a single sample in a study of shared clonotypes between healthy human individuals. Naive CD8 isolation took CD45RO-negative cells positively selected for CCR7 and excluded terminally differentiated effector memory CD45RA+ cells. Data came from immunoSEQ multiplex PCR; TCRdb stores just in-frame clones and leaves some out. Of hundreds of thousands of clones listed, approximately 96% are singletons. The sequenced sample was naive CD8+ T cells sorted from blood. All receptors come from a young woman in good health.

J is TRBJ2-2 and V is TRBV7-9; 9 bases are a match to TRBD1. The J segment lost 6 bases and the V segment lost 5 bases, leaving 7 bases of the junction unmatched. Germline V CDR1 and CDR2: SEHNR, FQNEAQ (reference sequence). This CDR3 has 15 residues. The CDR3 reads CASSPGQGKAGELFF. The CDR3, as DNA: TGTGCCAGCAGCCCCGGACAGGGGAAAGCCGGGGAGCTGTTTTTT.

The CDR3 DNA reads TGTGCCAGCAGCTCCCCGGGGGGGACCCATGAGCAGTTCTTC. Encoded protein: CASSSPGGTHEQFF. The J gene is TRBJ2-1, the V gene TRBV13; 8 positions agree with TRBD2. Germline V lookup: CDR1 PRHDT, CDR2 FYEKMQ (reference sequence). Trimming took 4 bases from V and 8 from J; bases not matched to a gene: 7. The CDR3 sequence is 14 residues long.

This chain connects TRBV28 to TRBJ2-5; 7 bases are a match to TRBD2. The V segment lost 4 bases and the J segment 2 bases; nucleotides outside the gene matches: 10. The CDR3 spans 16 residues. Germline CDR1 MDHEN, CDR2 SYDVKM. Written as DNA, the CDR3 is TGTGCCAGCAGTTCAAACCGGGACTACTTTCAAGAGACCCAGTACTTC. Translating it yields CASSSNRDYFQETQYF.

The chain carries TRBV5-8 and TRBJ1-4; D may be TRBD1 (6 bases). The germline gives CDR1 SGHTS, CDR2 YDEGEE. This CDR3 is built from 15 residues. Trimming took off 0 bases at V and 2 bases at J, with 8 bases between the two ends. CDR3 in DNA: TGTGCCAGCAGCTTGGTGGGGGGCACTAATGAAAAACTGTTTTTT. It translates to CASSLVGGTNEKLFF. Based on the CDR3 plus reference TRBV5-8 and TRBJ1-4, the full variable domain is EAGVTQSPTHLIKTRGQQATLRCSPISGHTSVYWYQQALGLGLQFLLWYDEGEERNRGNFPPRFSGRQFPNYSSELNVNALELEDSALYLCASSLVGGTNEKLFFGSGTQLSVL.

CDR3 residues: CASSAQGDGDTDTQYF. CDR3 coding DNA: TGTGCCAGCAGCGCCCAGGGGGATGGGGACACAGATACGCAGTATTTT. The rearrangement joins TRBV27 to TRBJ2-3, with TRBD1 matching over 7 bases. The CDR3 sequence is 16 residues long. Trimming cost V 6 bases and J 2 bases; bases outside gene matches: 11. Germline CDR1 and CDR2: MNHEY and SMNVEV (reference sequence).

The chain recombines TRBV7-9 with TRBJ2-1; unclear D gene. Trimming removed 5 bases at V and 2 bases at J, with 13 bases between. Germline V gives CDR1 SEHNR, CDR2 FQNEAQ (reference sequence). The CDR3 loop spans 15 amino acids. CDR3 loop: CASSPGGGTYNEQFF. CDR3 sequence (DNA): TGTGCCAGCAGCCCCGGCGGCGGCACCTACAATGAGCAGTTCTTC.

The chain joins TRBV13 to TRBJ2-7; TRBD2 matches at 7 bases. The CDR3 has 15 amino acids. Germline CDR1 reads PRHDT; CDR2 reads FYEKMQ (reference sequence). Trimming removed 2 bases from V and 1 base from J; junction bases left unmatched: 5. The chain's CDR3 is CASSLRGLSSYEQYF. CDR3 DNA sequence: TGTGCCAGCAGCTTACGGGGACTAAGTTCCTACGAGCAGTACTTC.

The chain recombines TRBV13 with TRBJ2-7; possibly TRBD1 or TRBD2 for D (6 bases each). The CDR3 runs 15 residues. Germline loops: CDR1 PRHDT, CDR2 FYEKMQ (reference sequence). With 5 bases removed from V and 4 bases from J, the gap between germline ends came to 18 bases. The CDR3 sequence is CASSPRGQGSYEQYF. CDR3 DNA: TGTGCCAGCAGCCCACGGGGGCAGGGTAGTTACGAGCAGTACTTC.

The gene calls are TRBV9 and TRBJ2-1, with 13 bases identical to TRBD2. This CDR3 spans 16 amino acids. CDR1 SGDLS and CDR2 YYNGEE come from the germline V gene. Trimming cost V 3 bases and J 8 bases; bases outside gene matches: 8. CDR3 protein: CASSDWTSGSPHEQFF. The CDR3 DNA is TGTGCCAGCAGCGATTGGACTAGCGGGAGTCCCCATGAGCAGTTCTTC.

V gene TRBV7-9 combines with J gene TRBJ2-1; no clear D gene. This CDR3 contains 13 residues. V lost 4 bases and J 0 bases, leaving 4 bases between the germline ends. The V gene's germline CDR1 is SEHNR and CDR2 FQNEAQ (reference sequence). The CDR3 DNA is TGTGCCAGCAGCTCCTACTCCTACAATGAGCAGTTCTTC. It yields the protein CASSSYSYNEQFF.

V is TRBV27 and J is TRBJ2-7; 11 bases agree with TRBD2. There are 14 residues in the CDR3. Trimming removed 4 bases from V and 3 bases from J; junction bases left unmatched: 2. Germline CDR1 MNHEY, CDR2 SMNVEV (reference sequence). CDR3 coding DNA: TGTGCCAGCAGTTCGGGACTAGCGGTCTACGAGCAGTACTTC. Protein product: CASSSGLAVYEQYF.

The chain links TRBV7-9 to TRBJ2-5; the match to TRBD1 covers 8 bases. After removal of 5 bases from V and 5 bases from J, the junction contained 7 bases not matched to a gene. Germline V gene sequence: CDR1 SEHNR, CDR2 FQNEAQ (reference sequence). This CDR3 is 14 amino acids long. The CDR3 nucleotides are TGTGCCAGCAGCCAACAGGGGGTTGGGGAGACCCAGTACTTC. Its protein product is CASSQQGVGETQYF.

V and J are TRBV2 and TRBJ2-1, with 10 bases aligning to TRBD2. CDR1 is SNHLY, CDR2 FYNNEI, per germline. CDR3 length equals 14 residues. V was clipped by 6 bases and J by 10 bases; unmatched bases: 9. CDR3 DNA: TGTGCCAGCAGCACCGTAGCGGGAGGCCCCGAGCAGTTCTTC. It codes for CASSTVAGGPEQFF.

The CDR3 nucleotides are TGTGCCAGCAGCCCCGGGGGGCTCTACAATGAGCAGTTCTTC. Its protein product is CASSPGGLYNEQFF. The rearrangement uses TRBV7-2 and TRBJ2-1, with TRBD2 as a possible D gene (7 bases). V lost 5 bases and J 3 bases, leaving 11 bases between the germline ends. This CDR3 has 14 residues. Germline V gene sequence: CDR1 SGHTA, CDR2 FQGNSA.

The chain couples TRBV5-4 to TRBJ2-7; 10 bases are a match to TRBD1. With V trimmed by 9 bases and J by 9 bases, 6 bases remained unmatched. This CDR3 has 11 residues. Looked up from germline, CDR1 is SGHNT and CDR2 is YYREEE (reference sequence). The DNA of the CDR3 is TGTGCCACCGGGACAGGGGCTGTGCAGTACTTC. Residues: CATGTGAVQYF. Complete variable domain (other parts from reference TRBV5-4 and TRBJ2-7): ETGVTQSPTHLIKTRGQQVTLRCSSQSGHNTVSWYQQALGQGPQFIFQYYREEENGRGNFPPRFSGLQFPNYSSELNVNALELDDSALYLCATGTGAVQYFGPGTRLTVT.

The chain uses TRBV5-1 and TRBJ2-1; the D gene is possibly TRBD1 (5 bases). CDR3 length: 15 amino acids. Germline CDR1 is SGHRS and CDR2 is YFSETQ. V gave up 0 bases and J gave up 2 bases, with 9 bases separating them. The CDR3 region has the DNA TGCGCCAGCAGCTTGGAGGGGCCGACCTACAATGAGCAGTTCTTC. Its translation is CASSLEGPTYNEQFF.

The rearrangement links TRBV7-2 to TRBJ1-2; 10 bases agree with TRBD1. CDR1 is SGHTA and CDR2 is FQGNSA in the germline V gene. Trimming cost V 1 base and J 5 bases; bases outside gene matches: 7. The length of the CDR3 is 16 residues. The CDR3 is CASSLDGDRGHYGYTF. CDR3 DNA: TGTGCCAGCAGCTTAGATGGGGACAGGGGTCATTATGGCTACACCTTC.

The chain has TRBV2 and TRBJ2-7; the match to TRBD2 covers 10 bases. The CDR3 runs 16 residues. Losses at the gene ends were 2 bases for V and 3 bases for J; bases not matched to a gene: 7. Germline CDR1 SNHLY, CDR2 FYNNEI. The CDR3 spells CASSETLAGVIYEQYF. Here the CDR3 DNA reads TGTGCCAGCAGTGAAACGCTAGCGGGAGTTATCTACGAGCAGTACTTC.

The rearrangement joins TRBV6-1 to TRBJ1-1, with TRBD1 matching over 7 bases. The V segment lost 6 bases and the J segment 1 base; nucleotides outside the gene matches: 8. CDR3 length equals 15 residues. The germline V gene encodes CDR1 MNHNS and CDR2 SASEGT. The CDR3 region has the DNA TGTGCCAGCAGGATACTAGACAGGGCGAACACTGAAGCTTTCTTT. This translates into CASRILDRANTEAFF.

This chain links TRBV27 with TRBJ2-7; a possible D gene is TRBD2 (6 bases). Trimming stripped 5 bases from V and 4 bases from J, with 15 bases between. This CDR3 is built from 14 residues. The germline CDR1 and CDR2 sequences are MNHEY and SMNVEV (reference sequence). The DNA of the CDR3 is TGTGCCAGCAGTCCCCTCGGTGGGAGGTACGAGCAGTACTTC. Its translation is CASSPLGGRYEQYF.

Points on this clone: At one end, the junction sequence differs from germline, possibly due to a read error. V gene TRBV5-6 combines with J gene TRBJ2-1; 8 nucleotides align to TRBD1. The germline V gene encodes CDR1 SGHDT and CDR2 YYEEEE. This CDR3 comprises 12 residues. The CDR3 nucleotides read TGTGCCAGCAGCTGGACCGGGACAGGTGCTCTCTTC. This encodes CASSWTGTGALF.

The chain is built from TRBV19 and TRBJ2-3; 7 bases line up with TRBD1. The CDR3 loop spans 14 amino acids. The V gene's germline CDR1 is LNHDA and CDR2 SQIVND (reference sequence). J lost 8 bases, V lost 10 bases, and 15 bases had no gene match. CDR3 sequence reads: CANSRRGPSGTQYF. The CDR3, as DNA: TGTGCCAACAGTCGAAGGGGGCCTTCTGGTACGCAGTATTTT. Full variable domain (outside the CDR3, taken from reference TRBV19 and TRBJ2-3): DGGITQSPKYLFRKEGQNVTLSCEQNLNHDAMYWYRQDPGQGLRLIYYSQIVNDFQKGDIAEGYSVSREKKESFPLTVTSAQKNPTAFYLCANSRRGPSGTQYFGPGTRLTVL.

The rearrangement uses TRBV10-3 and TRBJ2-3; D is unclear. Germline V CDR1 and CDR2: ENHRY, SYGVKD. The V and J ends lost 3 bases and 0 bases respectively, with 7 bases between them. The CDR3 has 14 residues. This CDR3 is CAISELGSTDTQYF. The CDR3 region has the DNA TGTGCCATCAGTGAATTGGGAAGCACAGATACGCAGTATTTT.

The CDR3 DNA reads TGTGCCAGCAAATTAGGGAGGGATTGGAATGAGCAGTTCTTC. Its protein is CASKLGRDWNEQFF. This chain connects TRBV27 to TRBJ2-1; the match to TRBD2 covers 7 bases. This CDR3 region has 14 residues. Germline V gives CDR1 MNHEY, CDR2 SMNVEV (reference sequence). V dropped 7 bases and J dropped 7; count of bases not matched to a gene: 10.

The chain combines TRBV6-5 with TRBJ2-5; no definite D call. This CDR3 region has 13 residues. Trimming took off 5 bases at V and 1 base at J, with 8 bases between the two ends. Germline CDR1 and CDR2: MNHEY and SVGAGI. The CDR3 protein is CASSNSRQETQYF. For the CDR3, the DNA is TGTGCCAGCAGTAACAGTCGCCAAGAGACCCAGTACTTC.